The clone carrying this TCR beta chain was picked up many times. Its cognate antigen is unknown. Trimming shortened V by 4 bases and J by 2 bases, and 6 bases separated the two germline ends. Germline V CDR1 and CDR2: SQVTM, ANQGSEA. The CDR3 is made up of 12 amino acids. The time point: sample taken at primary tumor resection. Whole RNA, which was extracted from tumor, nontumor lung tissue or frozen PBMC, was sequenced without any cell sorting. The donor group consisted of roughly 76 patients who had untreated, early-stage non-small cell lung cancer. The sample comes from a study of spatial heterogeneity in lung cancer. On the study more broadly: Sequence detection consistently recorded a greater number of beta-chain than alpha-chain sequences. Raw reads showed each unique TCR and UMI combination turning up more than ten times on average.

TCRdb re-called the 5' RACE reads through MiXCR, storing one row per CDR3 protein. The sample lists approximately 40,000 distinct CDR3 sequences, about 6.7% occurring once. Study findings and constraints: Blood showed ubiquitous tumor TCRs more often at resection than at routine follow-up.

The sequenced sample was PBMCs, obtained at surgery. This receptor was taken from a female donor with early-stage non-small cell lung cancer. The chain combines TRBV29-1 with TRBJ1-3; D remains ambiguous. This chain's CDR3 is CSVGGPGNTIYF. CDR3 DNA: TGCAGCGTTGGGGGTCCTGGAAACACCATATATTTT.